What follows are 19 T cell receptor beta chains derived from one specimen sequenced in a study of Graves' ophthalmopathy and Graves' hyperthyroidism. CDR3 regions of TCR beta were amplified from RNA transcripts. The library came from an HTBI-primed first-round RT-PCR and a second-round multiplex PCR. Via MiXCR, TCRdb re-called the multiplex PCR reads, giving one row per CDR3 protein. The table includes about 400,000 distinct CDR3 sequences, roughly 18% detected once. The specimen was peripheral blood. Receptors originate from a young woman with Graves' ophthalmopathy.

As DNA, the CDR3 is TGTGCCAGCAGCTTATGGCGAGGGGAGAGCACTGAAGCTTTCTTT. Amino acid sequence: CASSLWRGESTEAFF. The rearrangement uses TRBV7-8 and TRBJ1-1, with D perhaps matching TRBD1 (5 bases). CDR1 is SGHVS and CDR2 is FQNEAQ in the germline V gene. This CDR3 has 15 amino acids. V was cut by 2 bases and J by 4 bases, with 14 bases left in between.

This clonotype was counted a few times. This chain connects TRBV3-1 to TRBJ1-1, with a possible D match to TRBD1 (6 bases). Germline loops: CDR1 LGHDT, CDR2 YNNKEL (reference sequence). CDR3 length: 15 residues. The ends were cut back, 4 bases at V and 2 bases at J, with 14 bases in the middle. The CDR3 nucleotides read TGTGCCAGCAGCCCCTTTCTCAGGGGTAACACTGAAGCTTTCTTT. Amino acids: CASSPFLRGNTEAFF. Combining the CDR3 with reference TRBV3-1 and TRBJ1-1 gives the whole variable domain DTAVSQTPKYLVTQMGNDKSIKCEQNLGHDTMYWYKQDSKKFLKIMFSYNNKELIINETVPNRFSPKSPDKAHLNLHINSLELGDSAVYFCASSPFLRGNTEAFFGQGTRLTVV.

The sample holds many counts of this clonotype. The rearrangement links TRBV7-2 to TRBJ2-7; either TRBD1 or TRBD2 may supply D (6 bases each). The V and J ends lost 7 bases and 5 bases respectively, with 18 bases between them. The germline V gene has CDR1 SGHTA and CDR2 FQGNSA. The length of the CDR3 is 14 residues. CDR3 in amino acids: CASTWQGRQDEQYF. The CDR3 bases are TGTGCCAGCACGTGGCAGGGGAGGCAGGACGAGCAGTACTTC.

This clonotype occurred many times. V is TRBV11-3 and J is TRBJ2-2; D is perhaps TRBD2 (6 bases). Per germline, CDR1 SGHNT and CDR2 YENEEA. This CDR3 is 15 amino acids long. The V end lost 6 bases, the J end lost 4 bases, and 15 bases lay between the germline ends. The CDR3 sequence is CASSSQAGSTGELFF. The CDR3 nucleotides are TGTGCCAGCAGTTCTCAAGCGGGCTCCACCGGGGAGCTGTTTTTT.

The rearrangement joins TRBV12-3 or TRBV12-4 to TRBJ1-1; D possibly corresponds to TRBD1 (6 bases). The CDR3 contains 15 residues. Trimming cost V 0 bases and J 4 bases, with 12 bases left between them. The CDR3 sequence: CASSLAGTGRTEAFF. As DNA, the CDR3 is TGTGCCAGCAGTTTAGCGGGCACAGGGCGCACTGAAGCTTTCTTT.

V gene TRBV30 combines with J gene TRBJ1-6; D is unresolved. The germline V and J ends were trimmed by 1 base and 9 bases, with 7 bases remaining between them. This CDR3 is built from 12 residues. Germline-derived CDR1 and CDR2 are GTSNPN and SVGIG (reference sequence). CDR3 coding DNA: TGTGCCTGGAGTGGGTGGGGTTCACCCCTCCACTTT. This sequence encodes CAWSGWGSPLHF.

This clonotype was observed at least ten times. Given the absence of the conserved phenylalanine or tryptophan at the CDR3 end, a read error is likely. This chain uses TRBV4-3 with TRBJ2-2; 8 positions agree with TRBD1. CDR1 is LGHNA, CDR2 YSLEER, per germline. The CDR3 covers 16 residues. V lost 4 bases to trimming and J lost 7 bases; unmatched junction nucleotides: 11. DNA for the CDR3: TGCGCCAGCAGCCTCCGGACAGGGCTTACTATCGGGGAGCTGTTTTAT. Its protein is CASSLRTGLTIGELFY.

There are many counts of this clonotype. V is TRBV6-2 or TRBV6-3 and J is TRBJ2-7; D call uncertain. There are 14 residues in the CDR3. Trimming cost V 2 bases and J 1 base, with 9 bases left between them. Germline-derived CDR1 and CDR2 are MNHEY and SVGEGT. The CDR3 is CASSYGSVSYEQYF. The CDR3 coding sequence is TGTGCCAGCAGTTACGGGTCTGTGTCCTACGAGCAGTACTTC.

There are many counts of this clonotype. The chain links TRBV12-3 or TRBV12-4 to TRBJ2-7; no firm D call. The CDR3 spans 16 residues. V lost 3 bases, J lost 1 base, and 16 bases lay in between. The CDR3: CASSFNAPGRSYEQYF. CDR3 DNA: TGTGCCAGCAGTTTCAACGCCCCCGGACGTTCCTACGAGCAGTACTTC.

This clonotype was recorded at least ten times. The chain couples TRBV11-1 to TRBJ1-1, with 7 bases lining up with TRBD1. V shed 3 bases, J shed 8 bases, and the junction held 12 bases outside the gene matches. Germline CDR1 and CDR2: SGHAT and FQDESV (reference sequence). This CDR3 region has 15 residues. The CDR3, as DNA: TGTGCCAGCAGCTTTCCGGGACAGAAAGGCTCCGAAGCTTTCTTT. It codes for CASSFPGQKGSEAFF.

This clonotype occurred many times. The gene calls are TRBV9 and TRBJ1-6; D ambiguous. CDR1 is SGDLS, CDR2 YYNGEE, per germline. This CDR3 is 17 amino acids long. With 4 bases removed from V and 1 base from J, the gap between germline ends came to 15 bases. Here the CDR3 reads CASSTLPEVSYNSPLHF. The CDR3 DNA sequence: TGTGCCAGCAGCACCTTACCGGAGGTATCCTATAATTCACCCCTCCACTTT.

This clonotype was counted many times. V and J are TRBV20-1 and TRBJ1-1; D may be TRBD1 (6 bases). Germline values: CDR1 DFQATT, CDR2 SNEGSKA (reference sequence). This CDR3 is 14 amino acids long. Deletions cut 3 bases from V and 1 base from J, with 12 bases between. The CDR3 DNA sequence: TGCAGTGCTAGCGCCGGGGGGCGGAACACTGAAGCTTTCTTT. Its translation is CSASAGGRNTEAFF.

This clonotype was seen repeatedly, ten times or more. V gene TRBV4-1 combines with J gene TRBJ2-2, with 10 bases lining up with TRBD1. The V gene end was trimmed by 4 bases and the J gene end by 1 base; junction bases not matched to a gene: 3. The CDR3 runs to 16 residues. In germline, CDR1 is MGHRA, CDR2 YSYEKL. CDR3 in amino acids: CASSPGQGRNTGELFF. As DNA, the CDR3 is TGCGCCAGCAGCCCGGGACAGGGGAGGAACACCGGGGAGCTGTTTTTT.

In its sample, this clonotype was seen many times. The chain couples TRBV28 to TRBJ1-1, with D uncertain. Germline-derived CDR1 and CDR2 are MDHEN and SYDVKM. V gave up 3 bases and J gave up 7 bases, with 9 bases separating them. This CDR3 region has 12 residues. The CDR3 DNA sequence: TGTGCCAGCAGTTTTGGGGAGGATGAAGCTTTCTTT. It translates to CASSFGEDEAFF.

In this sample, this clonotype turned up many times. The rearrangement links TRBV4-2 to TRBJ1-6; weak D call: TRBD1 (6 bases). With 2 bases removed from V and 3 bases from J, the gap between germline ends came to 11 bases. Germline V gene data show CDR1 as LGHNA and CDR2 as YNFKEQ. This CDR3 has 16 residues. The CDR3 reads CASSQPRGVYNSPLHF. The CDR3, as DNA: TGTGCCAGCAGCCAACCCAGGGGCGTCTATAATTCACCCCTCCACTTT.

This clonotype was counted ten times or more. The genes are TRBV5-1 and TRBJ2-2; 7 nucleotides line up with TRBD1. This CDR3 has 17 residues. With 4 bases clipped from V and 0 bases from J, the junction kept 9 bases outside the gene matches. CDR1 SGHRS and CDR2 YFSETQ come from the germline V gene. For the CDR3, the DNA is TGCGCCAGCAGCCTCGTCGGAGACAGGGCGAACACCGGGGAGCTGTTTTTT. As protein: CASSLVGDRANTGELFF.

CDR3 amino acids: CAVKGGSNQPQHF. The DNA of the CDR3 is TGTGCCGTCAAAGGGGGTTCCAATCAGCCCCAGCATTTT. This chain connects TRBV12-3 or TRBV12-4 to TRBJ1-5; TRBD1 is a possible D gene (6 bases). The CDR3 consists of 13 residues. The ends were cut back, 11 bases at V and 3 bases at J, with 14 bases in the middle.

This clonotype came up many times. J is TRBJ2-5 and V is TRBV10-2; 8 bases match TRBD2. V lost 2 bases to trimming and J lost 5 bases; unmatched junction nucleotides: 7. There are 15 residues in the CDR3. Germline V gene data show CDR1 as WSHSY and CDR2 as SAAADI. As DNA, the CDR3 is TGCGCCAGCAGTGAGATCAGCGGGGGAGGGGAGACCCAGTACTTC. The encoded protein is CASSEISGGGETQYF.

This clonotype was seen repeatedly, ten times or more. The V gene is TRBV6-5, the J gene TRBJ2-2, with 12 bases aligning to TRBD1. The germline CDR1 and CDR2 sequences are MNHEY and SVGAGI. This CDR3 is 16 amino acids long. V gave up 6 bases and J gave up 4 bases; unmatched junction bases: 6. CDR3 sequence (DNA): TGTGCCAGCAGGCGGGACAGGGGGCGAATCACCGGGGAGCTGTTTTTT. Its protein is CASRRDRGRITGELFF.